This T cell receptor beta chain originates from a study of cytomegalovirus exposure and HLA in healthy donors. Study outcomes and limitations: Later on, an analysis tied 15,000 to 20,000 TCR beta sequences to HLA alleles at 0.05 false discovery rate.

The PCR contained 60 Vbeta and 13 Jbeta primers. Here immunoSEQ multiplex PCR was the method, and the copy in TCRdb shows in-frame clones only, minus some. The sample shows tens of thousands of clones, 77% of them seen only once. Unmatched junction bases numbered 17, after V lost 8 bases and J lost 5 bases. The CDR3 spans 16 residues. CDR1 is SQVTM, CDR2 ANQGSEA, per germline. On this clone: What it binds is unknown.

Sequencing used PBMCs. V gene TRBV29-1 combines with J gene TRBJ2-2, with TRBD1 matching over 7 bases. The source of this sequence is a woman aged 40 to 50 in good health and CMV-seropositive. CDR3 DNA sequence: TGCAGCCCGCTCGACCGGGACAGAAAAGTAACCGGGGAGCTGTTTTTT. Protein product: CSPLDRDRKVTGELFF.